This entry describes one T cell receptor (beta chain). This specimen comes from a study of T cell changes during pregnancy in multiple sclerosis. Sequencing used immunoSEQ multiplex PCR; TCRdb keeps in-frame clones, though not all of them. The sample has tens of thousands of clones, 92% seen once. Source: peripheral blood, taken in the second trimester of pregnancy. The sequence came from a female donor in good health, enrolled as a control in a pregnancy study.

The CDR3 loop is CASSSRTGYNEQFF. The CDR3 DNA sequence: TGTGCCAGTAGTAGCCGGACAGGGTACAATGAGCAGTTCTTC. This sequence joins TRBV19 and TRBJ2-1; 8 bases line up with TRBD1. Germline assignment: CDR1 LNHDA and CDR2 SQIVND (reference sequence). There are 14 residues in the CDR3. V lost 4 bases to trimming and J lost 4 bases; unmatched junction nucleotides: 3.